The subject of this entry is one T cell receptor (beta chain). Its antigen has not been determined. Base qualities were left out, and no much larger clone turns up one base away. The data derive from a study of blood T cell repertoires in COVID-19 (TCRdb year 2020). Some background on the complete study: Samples covering the acute and convalescent phases of COVID-19 were provided by collaborators in the United States, Italy and Spain. The prospective study material was composed of cDNA or gDNA derived from T cells, B-cell-depleted T cells, or PBMCs. The dataset comprised deeply sampled blood TCRbeta repertoires from subjects exposed to, actively infected with, or recovered from COVID-19. The repertoires were released in a freely available public database intended as a resource for research on the immune response to SARS-CoV-2. The samples were drawn from the first 160 participants of the ongoing ImmuneRACE study and from roughly 1,300 subjects provided by 6 global collaborators. Sample metadata almost always included a de-identified subject ID, COVID-19 status, age in years and sex. Where available, HLA class I and class II types were taken from metadata supplied by the sample provider and were not determined by assay-based typing.

Relative to germline, V is missing 4 bases and J is missing 4 bases, with 4 bases of the junction outside any gene match. CDR1 and CDR2 (KGHDR, SFDVKD) derive from the germline V gene. The CDR3 measures 17 amino acids from cysteine to phenylalanine. Of the read, only the CDR3 DNA is kept; its 51 bases are in frame from base 1. A second Seattle source provided samples from volunteer blood donors who had recovered from COVID-19. Collaborating institutions collected whole blood in K2EDTA tubes following their own protocols. Collaborator samples were shipped for TCRbeta analysis as frozen whole blood, isolated PBMCs, or DNA extracted from either sample type. Beyond this particular receptor, the publication reports: How much clinical and demographic metadata was included differed by source and by participant, and the metadata was provided uncurated.

The immunoSEQ Assay, a bias-controlled multiplex PCR, was used to amplify TCRbeta CDR3 regions from genomic DNA. On the authors' methods: The number of nucleated cells in each sample was estimated from the amplification of reference gene primers within the assay. To quantify the absolute abundance of each unique TCRbeta CDR3 rearrangement, sequence reads were collapsed and filtered. Productive Simpson clonality was computed per sample as the square root of Simpson's diversity index over productive rearrangements. As stored in TCRdb, this immuneACCESS dataset retains in-frame rearrangements with V and J assigned. A fraction of the clones does not appear; measured against another copy, unresolved V genes explain less than half of the discrepancy, and the remainder lacks a known reason. D and trimming come from the DNA, and the V and J calls and clone size come from that table. Across this sample there are around 200,000 clones, with around nine tenths seen only once. The ten largest clones represent approximately 6.2% of the sample.

The sequenced material came from peripheral blood. The sequence links TRBV24-1 to TRBJ2-1, and 15 junction bases match TRBD2. This clonotype was obtained from a man aged 55 to 70 who had recovered from COVID-19. CDR3 region: CATSDSGLAGGYNEQFF. The bases read TGTGCCACCAGTGACTCGGGACTAGCGGGAGGATACAATGAGCAGTTCTTC.